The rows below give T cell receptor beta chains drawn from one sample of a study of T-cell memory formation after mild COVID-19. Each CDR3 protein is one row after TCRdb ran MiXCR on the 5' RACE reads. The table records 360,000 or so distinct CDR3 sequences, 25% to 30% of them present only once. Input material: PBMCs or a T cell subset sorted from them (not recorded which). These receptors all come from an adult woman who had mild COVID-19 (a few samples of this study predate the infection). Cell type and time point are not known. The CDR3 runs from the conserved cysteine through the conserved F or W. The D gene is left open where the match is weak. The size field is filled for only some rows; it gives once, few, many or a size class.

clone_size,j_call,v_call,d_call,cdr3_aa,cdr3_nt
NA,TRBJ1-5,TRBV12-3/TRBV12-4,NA,CASRQGSRGPQHF,TGTGCCAGCAGGCAGGGGTCGCGGGGACCCCAGCATTTT
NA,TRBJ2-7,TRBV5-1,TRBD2,CASSPGLGDYEQYF,TGCGCCAGCAGCCCTGGACTAGGAGACTACGAGCAGTACTTC
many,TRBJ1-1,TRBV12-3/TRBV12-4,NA,CASSLAVNTEAFF,TGTGCCAGCAGTTTGGCCGTGAACACTGAAGCTTTCTTT
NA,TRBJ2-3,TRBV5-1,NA,CASSLISGSTDTQYF,TGCGCCAGCAGCTTGATCTCGGGGAGCACAGATACGCAGTATTTT
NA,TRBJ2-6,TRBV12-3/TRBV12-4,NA,CASDSSPGASSGANVLTF,TGTGCCAGCGATTCGTCACCGGGGGCGAGCTCTGGGGCCAACGTCCTGACTTTC
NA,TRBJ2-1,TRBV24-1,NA,CATSDTRTNEQFF,TGTGCCACCAGTGATACTAGAACCAATGAGCAGTTCTTC
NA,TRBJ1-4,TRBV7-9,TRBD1,CASSRGQGKIEKLFF,TGTGCCAGCAGCCGGGGACAGGGAAAAATTGAAAAACTGTTTTTT
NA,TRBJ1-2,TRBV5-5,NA,CASSLQGSLDYGYTF,TGTGCCAGCAGCTTACAGGGATCTCTAGACTATGGCTACACCTTC
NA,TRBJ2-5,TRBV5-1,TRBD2,CASSPGTSREETQYF,TGCGCCAGCAGCCCGGGGACTAGCCGGGAAGAGACCCAGTACTTC
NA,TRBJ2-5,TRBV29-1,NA,CSVDEGQVQETQYF,TGCAGCGTTGATGAAGGGCAGGTTCAAGAGACCCAGTACTTC
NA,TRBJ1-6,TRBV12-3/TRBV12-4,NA,CASSFTANSPLHF,TGTGCCAGCAGTTTCACAGCTAATTCACCCCTCCACTTT